Below are 27 T cell receptor beta chains sequenced from a single sample in a study of OX40 agonist ivuxolimab in advanced cancers. TCRdb's table, derived via immunoSEQ multiplex PCR, lists solely in-frame clones and lacks some. The profile covers about 86,000 clones, with around 88% appearing a single time and approximately 1.5% taken by the ten largest. This specimen was CD4+ or CD8+ T cells sorted from blood, taken in a trial of the OX40 agonist ivuxolimab. These receptors were obtained from an adult with an advanced solid tumor such as melanoma, head and neck, liver or kidney cancer.

The chain couples TRBV5-1 to TRBJ1-1; D gene ambiguous. Between the trimmed V and J ends, which lost 4 bases and 1 base, there was a span of 11 bases. The germline V gene encodes CDR1 SGHRS and CDR2 YFSETQ. The length of the CDR3 is 14 residues. The CDR3 DNA reads as TGCGCCAGCAGCCCAACTAAAGGGAACACTGAAGCTTTCTTT. Protein: CASSPTKGNTEAFF.

V gene TRBV9 combines with J gene TRBJ2-6; D is ambiguous. The CDR3 runs to 14 residues. Between the trimmed V and J ends, which lost 1 base and 1 base, there was a span of 3 bases. The germline V gene has CDR1 SGDLS and CDR2 YYNGEE. In DNA, the CDR3 is TGTGCCAGCAGCGTAAGGTCTGGGGCCAACGTCCTGACTTTC. Its translation is CASSVRSGANVLTF.

This clone was recorded once. V usage is TRBV7-2 and J usage is TRBJ1-2; D is unresolved. V lost 1 base and J lost 4, with 10 bases in between. The CDR3 has 14 amino acids. Germline V gene lookup returns CDR1 SGHTA and CDR2 FQGNSA. CDR3 protein: CASSLGRQSYGYTF. The CDR3 nucleotides read TGTGCCAGCAGCTTAGGGCGGCAGAGCTATGGCTACACCTTC.

The chain uses TRBV9 and TRBJ2-1; 7 nucleotides align to TRBD1. The germline gives CDR1 SGDLS, CDR2 YYNGEE. CDR3 length: 11 amino acids. Trimming took 4 bases from V and 9 from J; bases not matched to a gene: 1. Here the CDR3 reads CASSPGGEQFF. The CDR3 nucleotides are TGTGCCAGCAGCCCAGGGGGTGAGCAGTTCTTC.

The CDR3 reads CASSLGGGLYTGELFF. The DNA for the CDR3 is TGTGCCAGCAGCTTAGGCGGGGGACTTTACACCGGGGAGCTGTTTTTT. The V and J genes are TRBV5-4 and TRBJ2-2, with 7 bases lining up with TRBD2. The CDR3 sequence is 16 residues long. J was trimmed by 3 bases and V by 2 bases; bases with no gene match: 7. The germline V gene encodes CDR1 SGHNT and CDR2 YYREEE (reference sequence).

The chain carries TRBV27 and TRBJ1-2, with D perhaps matching TRBD1 (5 bases). Germline-derived CDR1 and CDR2 are MNHEY and SMNVEV (reference sequence). V was trimmed by 2 bases and J by 8 bases, leaving 18 bases between them. CDR3 length equals 15 residues. The CDR3 reads CASSLSVGGNGGYTF. CDR3 coding DNA: TGTGCCAGCAGTTTAAGTGTTGGGGGGAATGGCGGCTACACCTTC.

The chain uses TRBV27 and TRBJ1-4, with 9 bases aligning to TRBD1. The V segment lost 5 bases and the J segment 2 bases; nucleotides outside the gene matches: 0. Germline CDR1 and CDR2: MNHEY and SMNVEV (reference sequence). The CDR3 has 14 amino acids. CDR3 residues: CASSGQGTNEKLFF. The CDR3 DNA sequence: TGTGCCAGCAGTGGACAGGGGACTAATGAAAAACTGTTTTTT.

This chain joins TRBV6-5 and TRBJ2-3; tentative D call: TRBD2 (6 bases). This CDR3 spans 14 amino acids. V was trimmed by 6 bases and J by 1 base, leaving 11 bases between them. Per germline, CDR1 MNHEY and CDR2 SVGAGI. CDR3 DNA: TGTGCCAGCAGGAAGGGAGGCCGCACAGATACGCAGTATTTT. Translation: CASRKGGRTDTQYF.

This clone was found a few times. This chain connects TRBV7-6 to TRBJ2-7; 8 positions match TRBD2. In germline, CDR1 is SGHVS, CDR2 FNYEAQ. V was clipped by 5 bases and J by 6 bases; unmatched bases: 9. CDR3 size: 14 residues. CDR3 amino acids: CASSTLPGGGEQYF. The CDR3 nucleotides are TGTGCCAGCAGCACCCTCCCGGGAGGGGGCGAGCAGTACTTC.

The chain is built from TRBV4-1 and TRBJ2-1; D is perhaps TRBD2 (5 bases). Germline V lookup: CDR1 MGHRA, CDR2 YSYEKL. V lost 4 bases and J 5 bases, leaving 18 bases between the germline ends. The CDR3 is 16 amino acids. The CDR3 here is CASSRRIEGPHNEQFF. The CDR3 coding sequence is TGCGCCAGCAGCCGCCGAATTGAGGGTCCCCACAATGAGCAGTTCTTC.

The V and J genes are TRBV6-1 and TRBJ1-1; no definite D call. The germline gives CDR1 MNHNS, CDR2 SASEGT. Trimming took off 5 bases at V and 5 bases at J, with 15 bases between the two ends. This CDR3 spans 14 amino acids. The CDR3 here is CASSHLGKETEAFF. The DNA for the CDR3 is TGTGCCAGCAGTCACTTAGGGAAAGAAACTGAAGCTTTCTTT.

This clone showed up just once. The sample has other DNA sequences that encode this CDR3 too. The chain joins TRBV5-4 to TRBJ2-7; 7 bases map to TRBD1. This CDR3 region has 12 residues. CDR1 and CDR2 (germline): SGHNT, YYREEE (reference sequence). The junction had 1 base not matched to a gene; V was cut back by 4 bases and J by 3 bases. The CDR3 sequence is CASSRDSYEQYF. CDR3 DNA sequence: TGTGCCAGCAGCCGGGACAGCTACGAGCAGTACTTC.

The chain joins TRBV7-3 to TRBJ1-2; D remains unclear. V dropped 5 bases and J dropped 6 bases, with 16 bases sitting between them. Germline lookup yields CDR1 SGHTA and CDR2 FQGTGA. The CDR3 is made up of 14 amino acids. CDR3 loop: CASSPLGPSDGYTF. CDR3 bases: TGTGCCAGCAGCCCTCTCGGGCCATCGGATGGCTACACCTTC.

The V call is TRBV5-4, the J call TRBJ1-1, with a possible D match to TRBD1 (6 bases). The ends were cut back, 4 bases at V and 5 bases at J, with 21 bases in the middle. Germline CDR1 reads SGHNT; CDR2 reads YYREEE (reference sequence). This CDR3 has 16 residues. This CDR3 reads CASSLGGQFGVTEAFF. Here the CDR3 DNA reads TGTGCCAGCAGCCTAGGGGGGCAATTTGGGGTTACTGAAGCTTTCTTT.

CDR3 bases: TGCGCCAGCCGGAAGGAGGGATCAGGGAATCAGCCCCAGCATTTT. Translated: CASRKEGSGNQPQHF. V is TRBV4-1 and J is TRBJ1-5; D possibly corresponds to TRBD1 (5 bases). The CDR3 is made up of 15 amino acids. The germline V and J ends were trimmed by 8 bases and 4 bases, with 18 bases remaining between them. Per germline, CDR1 MGHRA and CDR2 YSYEKL.

The chain employs TRBV5-1 and TRBJ2-2, with D hard to call. CDR3 length: 16 amino acids. The germline CDR1 and CDR2 sequences are SGHRS and YFSETQ. Deletions cut 0 bases from V and 4 bases from J, with 13 bases between. Written as DNA, the CDR3 is TGCGCCAGCAGCTTGGGGTCTCAGTGGGGCACCGGGGAGCTGTTTTTT. Amino acid sequence: CASSLGSQWGTGELFF.

The V gene is TRBV5-5, the J gene TRBJ1-1; no definite D call. Trimming stripped 1 base from V and 1 base from J, with 5 bases between. The germline V gene has CDR1 SGHKS and CDR2 YYEKEE (reference sequence). The CDR3 sequence is 13 residues long. The CDR3 region is CASSLLTNTEAFF. The CDR3 region has the DNA TGTGCCAGCAGCTTGCTCACGAACACTGAAGCTTTCTTT. The full variable domain, completed using reference TRBV5-5 and TRBJ1-1, is DAGVTQSPTHLIKTRGQQVTLRCSPISGHKSVSWYQQVLGQGPQFIFQYYEKEERGRGNFPDRFSARQFPNYSSELNVNALLLGDSALYLCASSLLTNTEAFFGQGTRLTVV.

This chain uses TRBV13 with TRBJ1-4, with no clear D. V was pared by 5 bases and J by 7 bases, with 17 bases between. From germline, CDR1 is PRHDT and CDR2 FYEKMQ (reference sequence). The CDR3 is made up of 15 amino acids. CDR3 loop: CASSPTQREGEKLFF. The CDR3 nucleotides are TGTGCCAGCAGCCCCACCCAGAGAGAGGGTGAAAAACTGTTTTTT.

In regard to this clone: Other DNA sequences within the sample encode an identical CDR3. This chain joins TRBV9 and TRBJ1-4; TRBD1 matches at 8 bases. There are 15 residues in the CDR3. Trimming took 4 bases from V and 4 from J; bases not matched to a gene: 6. CDR1 SGDLS and CDR2 YYNGEE come from the germline V gene. The CDR3 spells CASSTGTGFNEKLFF. CDR3 coding DNA: TGTGCCAGCAGCACCGGGACAGGCTTTAATGAAAAACTGTTTTTT. The full variable domain, with the rest looked up from reference TRBV9 and TRBJ1-4, is DSGVTQTPKHLITATGQRVTLRCSPRSGDLSVYWYQQSLDQGLQFLIQYYNGEERAKGNILERFSAQQFPDLHSELNLSSLELGDSALYFCASSTGTGFNEKLFFGSGTQLSVL.

The gene calls are TRBV5-4 and TRBJ2-2, with D tentatively TRBD1 (5 bases). The germline CDR1 and CDR2 sequences are SGHNT and YYREEE (reference sequence). V was trimmed by 2 bases and J by 3 bases, leaving 11 bases between them. The CDR3 consists of 15 residues. The CDR3 is CASSLARADTGELFF. CDR3 DNA: TGTGCCAGCAGCTTAGCCAGGGCGGACACCGGGGAGCTGTTTTTT.

The rearrangement uses TRBV7-9 and TRBJ1-2; possibly TRBD1 for D (6 bases). From germline, CDR1 is SEHNR and CDR2 FQNEAQ (reference sequence). There are 16 residues in the CDR3. V dropped 3 bases and J dropped 2 bases, with 16 bases sitting between them. The CDR3 DNA reads TGTGCCAGCAGCTTGGACAGATTCTCGGGGAACTATGGCTACACCTTC. It specifies CASSLDRFSGNYGYTF.

V gene TRBV5-5 combines with J gene TRBJ1-1, with D perhaps matching TRBD1 (5 bases). Germline V gene sequence: CDR1 SGHKS, CDR2 YYEKEE (reference sequence). The CDR3 extends over 14 amino acids. Trimming cost V 0 bases and J 1 base, with 7 bases left between them. The CDR3 DNA sequence: TGTGCCAGCAGCTTGGTCACAGGGAACACTGAAGCTTTCTTT. Translated, it gives CASSLVTGNTEAFF.

This clone was observed once. The V and J genes are TRBV5-1 and TRBJ2-3; D is undetermined. Germline CDR1 reads SGHRS; CDR2 reads YFSETQ. CDR3 size: 14 residues. V lost 0 bases, J lost 2 bases, and 7 bases lay in between. The CDR3 sequence is CASSLEVNTDTQYF. The CDR3 DNA is TGCGCCAGCAGCTTGGAAGTTAACACAGATACGCAGTATTTT.

This clone was recorded a few times. In DNA form, the CDR3 reads TGCAGCGCCCGGACTAGCGTAACCTACGAGCAGTACTTC. Protein product: CSARTSVTYEQYF. The rearrangement uses TRBV29-1 and TRBJ2-7; the match to TRBD2 covers 9 bases. The CDR3 extends over 13 amino acids. After removal of 7 bases from V and 2 bases from J, the junction contained 6 bases not matched to a gene. The germline CDR1 and CDR2 sequences are SQVTM and ANQGSEA.

This clone has only one observation. The rearrangement links TRBV5-1 to TRBJ2-1, with D uncertain. The CDR3 consists of 15 residues. Germline V gene sequence: CDR1 SGHRS, CDR2 YFSETQ. The V and J ends lost 0 bases and 1 base respectively, with 8 bases between them. CDR3 in amino acids: CASSLGVQSYNEQFF. DNA of the CDR3: TGCGCCAGCAGCTTGGGAGTTCAGTCCTACAATGAGCAGTTCTTC. Variable domain in full (rest from reference TRBV5-1 and TRBJ2-1): KAGVTQTPRYLIKTRGQQVTLSCSPISGHRSVSWYQQTPGQGLQFLFEYFSETQRNKGNFPGRFSGRQFSNSRSEMNVSTLELGDSALYLCASSLGVQSYNEQFFGPGTRLTVL.

This chain uses TRBV9 with TRBJ2-1, with 13 positions matching TRBD2. Trimming removed 7 bases from V and 8 bases from J; junction bases left unmatched: 9. Germline lookup yields CDR1 SGDLS and CDR2 YYNGEE. CDR3 length: 15 amino acids. CDR3 amino acids: CASAEGTSGDYEQFF. CDR3 bases: TGTGCCAGCGCGGAAGGGACTAGCGGGGACTATGAGCAGTTCTTC.

This chain connects TRBV7-8 to TRBJ2-7, with 12 bases matching TRBD2. The V segment lost 5 bases and the J segment 1 base; nucleotides outside the gene matches: 6. CDR3 length: 16 residues. CDR1 is SGHVS and CDR2 is FQNEAQ in the germline V gene. CDR3 protein: CASSPSGRASSYEQYF. CDR3 nucleotide sequence: TGTGCCAGCAGCCCTAGCGGGAGGGCCAGTTCCTACGAGCAGTACTTC.